The text below deals with one T cell receptor beta chain. This sample stems from a study of blood T cell repertoires in COVID-19. The overall study: From T cells, B-cell-depleted T cells, or PBMCs came the material, which was cDNA or gDNA.

Libraries were prepared by immunoSEQ multiplex PCR; TCRdb keeps only in-frame clonotypes and omits some of them. The profile shows 200,000 to 250,000 clones, over 80% of them singletons. Per germline, CDR1 ENHRY and CDR2 SYGVKD. This CDR3 has 15 residues. The V and J ends lost 0 bases and 7 bases respectively, with 12 bases between them. Source material: PBMCs or T cells enriched from blood (not recorded which). The rearrangement joins TRBV10-3 to TRBJ2-2, with D possibly matching TRBD1 (6 bases). The source of this sequence is a man between 50 and 59 years old who had been exposed to COVID-19. In DNA, the CDR3 is TGTGCCATCAGTGAGTCGGTACAGGGCTTCGGGGAGCTGTTTTTT. As protein: CAISESVQGFGELFF.